A selection of T cell receptor beta chains follows, all from one sample in a study of cytomegalovirus exposure and HLA in healthy donors. This table comes from immunoSEQ multiplex PCR, and its TCRdb copy is limited to in-frame clones, with some not included. Among around 150,000 clones listed, around 76% were seen once. Sequencing used PBMCs. These receptors were collected from a man aged 18 to 30 in good health and CMV-seronegative. The CDR3 runs from the conserved cysteine through the conserved F or W. A D gene is named only where the DNA matches it firmly. The size field is filled for only some rows; it gives once, few, many or a size class.

D gene: TRBD1
CDR3 length: 19
clone size: -
J gene: TRBJ2-2
V gene: TRBV23-1
CDR3 protein: CASSQWDRENKGNTGELFF
CDR3 DNA: TGCGCCAGCAGTCAATGGGACAGGGAGAATAAGGGGAACACCGGGGAGCTGTTTTTT

D gene: TRBD1
CDR3 length: 12
clone size: few
J gene: TRBJ1-1
V gene: TRBV30
CDR3 protein: CAWGTGAAEAFF
CDR3 DNA: TGTGCCTGGGGGACAGGGGCCGCTGAAGCTTTCTTT

D gene: -
CDR3 length: 13
clone size: -
J gene: TRBJ1-2
V gene: TRBV5-6
CDR3 protein: CASSLRTVYGYTF
CDR3 DNA: TGTGCCAGCAGCCTACGGACTGTCTATGGCTACACCTTC

D gene: -
CDR3 length: 13
clone size: -
J gene: TRBJ2-5
V gene: TRBV28
CDR3 protein: CASSRSGEETQYF
CDR3 DNA: TGTGCCAGCAGTCGATCAGGGGAAGAGACCCAGTACTTC

D gene: -
CDR3 length: 15
clone size: -
J gene: TRBJ2-3
V gene: TRBV6-6
CDR3 protein: CASTVIPPPADTQYF
CDR3 DNA: TGTGCCAGCACCGTCATCCCTCCTCCGGCAGATACGCAGTATTTT

D gene: -
CDR3 length: 13
clone size: -
J gene: TRBJ2-7
V gene: TRBV13
CDR3 protein: CASSLHTNYEQYF
CDR3 DNA: TGTGCCAGCAGCTTACACACCAACTACGAGCAGTACTTC

D gene: -
CDR3 length: 15
clone size: -
J gene: TRBJ2-7
V gene: TRBV7-6
CDR3 protein: CASSLETGSPYEQYF
CDR3 DNA: TGTGCCAGCAGCTTGGAGACCGGGAGCCCCTACGAGCAGTACTTC

D gene: TRBD2
CDR3 length: 17
clone size: -
J gene: TRBJ2-5
V gene: TRBV9
CDR3 protein: CASSFLTSGGAGETQYF
CDR3 DNA: TGTGCCAGCAGCTTCCTGACTAGCGGGGGGGCTGGAGAGACCCAGTACTTC

D gene: -
CDR3 length: 13
clone size: -
J gene: TRBJ2-7
V gene: TRBV11-3
CDR3 protein: CASSFSSSYEQYF
CDR3 DNA: TGTGCCAGCAGCTTTTCGAGCTCCTACGAGCAGTACTTC

D gene: -
CDR3 length: 13
clone size: -
J gene: TRBJ2-7
V gene: TRBV29-1
CDR3 protein: CSASRVGGYEQYF
CDR3 DNA: TGCAGCGCTAGTAGAGTCGGGGGCTACGAGCAGTACTTC

D gene: -
CDR3 length: 13
clone size: -
J gene: TRBJ1-4
V gene: TRBV7-9
CDR3 protein: CATNQVPNEKLFF
CDR3 DNA: TGTGCCACCAATCAGGTCCCTAATGAAAAACTGTTTTTT

D gene: TRBD1
CDR3 length: 15
clone size: -
J gene: TRBJ1-3
V gene: TRBV9
CDR3 protein: CASSGQGISGNTIYF
CDR3 DNA: TGTGCCAGCAGCGGACAGGGGATCTCTGGAAACACCATATATTTT

D gene: TRBD2
CDR3 length: 20
clone size: -
J gene: TRBJ2-1
V gene: TRBV14
CDR3 protein: CASSQDRSSGGARSSYEQFF
CDR3 DNA: TGTGCCAGCAGCCAAGATCGGTCTAGCGGGGGGGCCAGGTCTTCTTATGAGCAGTTCTTC

D gene: -
CDR3 length: 14
clone size: -
J gene: TRBJ1-2
V gene: TRBV11-1
CDR3 protein: CASSPLRSAGGYTF
CDR3 DNA: TGTGCCAGCAGCCCTTTAAGGTCCGCCGGGGGCTACACCTTC

D gene: TRBD2
CDR3 length: 16
clone size: -
J gene: TRBJ2-2
V gene: TRBV10-1
CDR3 protein: CASSDGLAGNTGELFF
CDR3 DNA: TGCGCCAGCAGTGATGGACTAGCGGGAAACACCGGGGAGCTGTTTTTT

D gene: TRBD1
CDR3 length: 15
clone size: -
J gene: TRBJ2-5
V gene: TRBV18
CDR3 protein: CASSPQVDRGETQYF
CDR3 DNA: TGTGCCAGCTCACCACAAGTTGACAGGGGGGAGACCCAGTACTTC

D gene: -
CDR3 length: 13
clone size: few
J gene: TRBJ1-1
V gene: TRBV19
CDR3 protein: CASSIGTNAEAFF
CDR3 DNA: TGTGCCAGTAGTATAGGTACAAACGCTGAAGCTTTCTTT

D gene: TRBD1
CDR3 length: 16
clone size: -
J gene: TRBJ2-7
V gene: TRBV7-9
CDR3 protein: CASSLSTGGLYDEQYF
CDR3 DNA: TGTGCCAGCAGCTTGTCTACAGGGGGCCTTTACGACGAGCAGTACTTC

D gene: TRBD1
CDR3 length: 15
clone size: -
J gene: TRBJ2-7
V gene: TRBV9
CDR3 protein: CASSVGTGGAYEQYF
CDR3 DNA: TGTGCCAGCAGCGTCGGGACAGGGGGAGCCTACGAGCAGTACTTC

D gene: -
CDR3 length: 13
clone size: -
J gene: TRBJ2-7
V gene: TRBV7-9
CDR3 protein: CASSRTVGYEQYF
CDR3 DNA: TGTGCCAGCAGCCGGACAGTGGGGTACGAGCAGTACTTC

D gene: TRBD1
CDR3 length: 13
clone size: -
J gene: TRBJ1-2
V gene: TRBV27
CDR3 protein: CASSLQGVRGYTF
CDR3 DNA: TGTGCCAGCAGCCTACAGGGGGTAAGAGGCTACACCTTC

D gene: TRBD1
CDR3 length: 15
clone size: -
J gene: TRBJ2-3
V gene: TRBV11-2
CDR3 protein: CASKSGTGLGDTQYF
CDR3 DNA: TGTGCCAGCAAATCCGGGACAGGGTTGGGAGATACGCAGTATTTT

D gene: -
CDR3 length: 14
clone size: -
J gene: TRBJ2-7
V gene: TRBV2
CDR3 protein: CASSLLSTSYEQYF
CDR3 DNA: TGTGCCAGCAGTCTACTCTCAACCTCCTACGAGCAGTACTTC

D gene: -
CDR3 length: 15
clone size: -
J gene: TRBJ1-1
V gene: TRBV5-5
CDR3 protein: CASSLGRGLVTEAFF
CDR3 DNA: TGTGCCAGCAGCTTGGGGCGGGGTCTGGTCACTGAAGCTTTCTTT

D gene: TRBD1
CDR3 length: 12
clone size: -
J gene: TRBJ2-7
V gene: TRBV10-2
CDR3 protein: CASTSTGNEQYF
CDR3 DNA: TGCGCCAGCACCTCGACAGGGAACGAGCAGTACTTC

D gene: TRBD2
CDR3 length: 16
clone size: -
J gene: TRBJ2-5
V gene: TRBV7-2
CDR3 protein: CASSWASGGAEETQYF
CDR3 DNA: TGTGCCAGCAGCTGGGCTAGCGGGGGGGCCGAGGAGACCCAGTACTTC

D gene: -
CDR3 length: 15
clone size: -
J gene: TRBJ2-3
V gene: TRBV7-8
CDR3 protein: CASSLAGKGTDTQYF
CDR3 DNA: TGTGCCAGCAGCTTAGCGGGGAAGGGGACAGATACGCAGTATTTT